Presented here are 22 T cell receptor beta chains from one specimen sequenced in a study of Ad26.COV2.S vaccination and SARS-CoV-2 variants. Libraries were prepared by immunoSEQ multiplex PCR; TCRdb keeps only in-frame clonotypes and omits some of them. The sample records about 400,000 clones, around 89% being singletons. As for treatment: roughly 19 received Ad26.COV2.S at low or high dose, single or two shots; 5 received placebo; per-sample allocation not given. Samples analyzed were those drawn on day 63 after the first vaccine or placebo injection. This specimen was peripheral blood, taken in a trial of Ad26.COV2.S vaccine versus placebo. These receptors were obtained from a person between 18 and 65 years old who received the Ad26.COV2.S COVID-19 vaccine or a placebo.

The chain is built from TRBV5-1 and TRBJ2-7; 9 bases fit TRBD1. The CDR3 has 14 residues. CDR1 SGHRS and CDR2 YFSETQ come from the germline V gene. The trim removed 0 bases at V and 5 bases at J, leaving 3 bases unmatched. CDR3 nucleotide sequence: TGCGCCAGCAGCTTGGTGGGACAGGGCCACGAGCAGTACTTC. Its translation: CASSLVGQGHEQYF.

V and J are TRBV7-2 and TRBJ1-6; 7 nucleotides agree with TRBD1. The CDR3 totals 16 residues. The trim removed 6 bases at V and 1 base at J, leaving 6 bases unmatched. The germline V gene has CDR1 SGHTA and CDR2 FQGNSA. The CDR3 protein is CASRSSGGSYNSPLHF. Here the CDR3 DNA reads TGTGCCAGCAGAAGCTCAGGGGGTTCCTATAATTCACCCCTCCACTTT.

The genes are TRBV29-1 and TRBJ1-1; D is possibly TRBD1 (5 bases). The CDR3 is 12 residues long. Trimming took off 6 bases at V and 6 bases at J, with 14 bases between the two ends. Germline lookup yields CDR1 SQVTM and CDR2 ANQGSEA. The CDR3 nucleotides are TGCAGCGTGGCGGGGGGGACCTCTGAAGCTTTCTTT. Translating it yields CSVAGGTSEAFF.

CDR3 nucleotide sequence: TGTGCCAGCAGCCAAAAACTGGGAAACACCATATATTTT. Translation: CASSQKLGNTIYF. The V gene is TRBV3-1 (or the pseudogene TRBV3-2), the J gene TRBJ1-3; no firm D call. V was clipped by 2 bases and J by 4 bases, with 6 bases between them. CDR1 and CDR2 from the germline V gene are LGHDT and YNNKEL (reference sequence). This CDR3 contains 13 residues.

Written as DNA, the CDR3 is TGTGCCTGGAGTGTAGAGTTTGGTACAGATACGCAGTATTTT. As protein: CAWSVEFGTDTQYF. This chain joins TRBV30 and TRBJ2-3, with D unresolved. Germline CDR1 reads GTSNPN; CDR2 reads SVGIG (reference sequence). With 0 bases removed from V and 3 bases from J, the gap between germline ends came to 10 bases. CDR3 length: 14 residues.

V is TRBV29-1 and J is TRBJ2-1; no clear D. Trimming left V 6 bases short and J 12 bases short, with 15 bases between. Germline V CDR1 and CDR2: SQVTM, ANQGSEA. The CDR3 is 11 amino acids. CDR3 nucleotide sequence: TGCAGCGTCCGAAAATTGGGGTGGCAGTTCTTC. It codes for CSVRKLGWQFF.

This sequence joins TRBV11-3 and TRBJ2-2, with D possibly matching TRBD1 (6 bases). V was clipped by 8 bases and J by 1 base, with 14 bases between them. The V gene's germline CDR1 is SGHNT and CDR2 YENEEA. The CDR3 spans 15 residues. The CDR3 protein is CASRGTGQNTGELFF. The CDR3 bases are TGTGCCAGCCGGGGAACGGGACAGAACACCGGGGAGCTGTTTTTT. The whole variable domain, remainder taken from reference TRBV11-3 and TRBJ2-2, is EAGVVQSPRYKIIEKKQPVAFWCNPISGHNTLYWYLQNLGQGPELLIRYENEEAVDDSQLPKDRFSAERLKGVDSTLKIQPAELGDSAVYLCASRGTGQNTGELFFGEGSRLTVL.

This clone was recorded once. This same CDR3 is encoded by further DNA sequences in the sample. The J gene is TRBJ2-7, the V gene TRBV14, with TRBD2 identical over 9 bases. This CDR3 is 16 amino acids long. J lost 4 bases, V lost 1 base, and 8 bases had no gene match. CDR1 is SGHDN, CDR2 FVKESK, per germline. The CDR3 DNA sequence: TGTGCCAGCAGCCAAGGGCTAGCGGGATACGTTTACGAGCAGTACTTC. Its protein is CASSQGLAGYVYEQYF.

The chain links TRBV6-2 or TRBV6-3 to TRBJ2-7; 9 bases map to TRBD1. Germline V gives CDR1 MNHEY, CDR2 SVGEGT. CDR3 size: 13 residues. The V gene end was trimmed by 2 bases and the J gene end by 4 bases; junction bases not matched to a gene: 0. CDR3 region: CASSYGTGYEQYF. CDR3 DNA sequence: TGTGCCAGCAGTTACGGGACAGGGTACGAGCAGTACTTC.

The rearrangement uses TRBV6-1 and TRBJ2-1, with 13 bases that match TRBD2. Germline-derived CDR1 and CDR2 are MNHNS and SASEGT. V shed 3 bases and J 7 bases; nucleotides not matched to a gene: 3. The CDR3 consists of 15 residues. The CDR3 nucleotides read TGTGCCAGCAGTGAGGGACTAGCGGGGTTTAATGAGCAGTTCTTC. This encodes CASSEGLAGFNEQFF.

This sequence joins TRBV5-1 and TRBJ1-1; D not certain. V was shortened by 4 bases and J by 1 base, with 14 bases between the two germline ends. Germline-derived CDR1 and CDR2 are SGHRS and YFSETQ. This CDR3 comprises 15 residues. In DNA form, the CDR3 reads TGCGCCAGCAGCGCTACAATACAAGCGAACACTGAAGCTTTCTTT. Protein product: CASSATIQANTEAFF.

This clone was seen once. The V gene is TRBV7-2, the J gene TRBJ2-2, with a weak D call TRBD1 (6 bases). V shed 3 bases and J shed 7 bases, with 9 bases lying between them. The length of the CDR3 is 13 residues. Germline V CDR1 and CDR2: SGHTA, FQGNSA. The CDR3 spells CASSFPGVGELFF. CDR3 DNA: TGTGCCAGCAGCTTTCCAGGGGTCGGGGAGCTGTTTTTT.

The rearrangement links TRBV5-8 to TRBJ1-1, with D tentatively TRBD1 (6 bases). Germline V gene sequence: CDR1 SGHTS, CDR2 YDEGEE. The CDR3 loop spans 11 amino acids. Trimming took off 2 bases at V and 14 bases at J, with 13 bases between the two ends. In nucleotides, the CDR3 is TGTGCCAGCAGCTTCACAGGGCCGGTGTTCTTT. It codes for CASSFTGPVFF.

V is TRBV21-1 and J is TRBJ2-2; TRBD2, the table's D call, was not compared with the DNA. TRBV21-1 has pseudogene status. The CDR3 spans 17 residues. The CDR3 is CASSKVPSGRVYGELFF. In DNA form, the CDR3 reads TGTGCCAGCAGCAAAGTTCCTAGCGGGAGGGTCTACGGGGAGCTGTTTTTT.

V and J are TRBV11-2 and TRBJ1-1; D ambiguous. Germline V CDR1 and CDR2: SGHAT, FQNNGV. V lost 3 bases to trimming and J lost 2 bases, with 7 bases between them. The CDR3 has 13 residues. The chain's CDR3 is CASSFHRNTEAFF. In DNA form, the CDR3 reads TGTGCCAGCAGCTTTCACAGAAACACTGAAGCTTTCTTT.

This clone was counted once. J is TRBJ2-1 and V is TRBV5-1, with TRBD1 matching 7 bases. Germline CDR1 SGHRS, CDR2 YFSETQ. Trimming cost V 0 bases and J 4 bases; bases outside gene matches: 4. The CDR3 sequence is 15 residues long. The CDR3 nucleotides read TGCGCCAGCAGCTTGGGGGGGACAGAGTACAATGAGCAGTTCTTC. It encodes CASSLGGTEYNEQFF.

The chain joins TRBV6-5 to TRBJ2-4; tentatively, D is TRBD1 (5 bases). The CDR3 loop spans 15 amino acids. Germline-derived CDR1 and CDR2 are MNHEY and SVGAGI. Trimming took 7 bases from V and 7 from J, leaving 20 bases between them. The CDR3 loop reads CASTPSRQGNNIQYF. CDR3 bases: TGTGCCAGCACCCCTAGTCGGCAGGGAAATAACATTCAGTACTTC.

The chain is built from TRBV6-5 and TRBJ1-2; perhaps TRBD1 as D (6 bases). This CDR3 contains 15 residues. Between the trimmed V and J ends, which lost 6 bases and 11 bases, there was a span of 25 bases. Germline CDR1 MNHEY, CDR2 SVGAGI. The DNA for the CDR3 is TGTGCCAGCAGCCGATCGGTGGACAGCCACCAAGGGTACACCTTC. The encoded protein is CASSRSVDSHQGYTF.

The V and J genes are TRBV19 and TRBJ1-6, with 10 bases that match TRBD1. The length of the CDR3 is 13 residues. With V trimmed by 9 bases and J by 9 bases, 5 bases remained unmatched. Germline V lookup: CDR1 LNHDA, CDR2 SQIVND (reference sequence). In nucleotides, the CDR3 is TGTGCCAGCAAGGGACAGGGGACTTCACCCCTCCACTTT. Amino acid sequence: CASKGQGTSPLHF.

This sequence joins TRBV5-1 and TRBJ2-5, with 11 bases that match TRBD2. Germline loops: CDR1 SGHRS, CDR2 YFSETQ. After removal of 1 base from V and 4 bases from J, the junction contained 6 bases not matched to a gene. This CDR3 is 16 amino acids long. CDR3 coding DNA: TGCGCCAGCAGCTTGAATCTAGCGGGAGGTGGAGAGACCCAGTACTTC. Translating it yields CASSLNLAGGGETQYF.

The chain uses TRBV2 and TRBJ1-1; 7 positions match TRBD1. Germline CDR1 SNHLY, CDR2 FYNNEI. The CDR3 totals 14 residues. V shed 5 bases, J shed 4 bases, and the junction held 7 bases outside the gene matches. CDR3 residues: CASSPQGKGTEAFF. The CDR3 DNA reads TGTGCCAGCAGTCCACAGGGGAAGGGCACTGAAGCTTTCTTT.

The chain carries TRBV7-8 and TRBJ2-1, with unresolved D. The CDR3 contains 12 residues. V was cut by 5 bases and J by 9 bases, with 11 bases left in between. Germline-derived CDR1 and CDR2 are SGHVS and FQNEAQ. The CDR3 protein is CASSPEVGEQFF. CDR3 sequence (DNA): TGTGCCAGCAGCCCCGAGGTTGGTGAGCAGTTCTTC.